This T cell receptor beta chain appears in the sequencing data of a study of Graves' ophthalmopathy and Graves' hyperthyroidism. Findings and caveats of the study: The authors also found most expanded thyroid clonotypes above 0.001 frequency in blood.

Amplification from RNA transcripts yielded the TCR beta CDR3 regions. The first round was an RT-PCR with HTBI primers, and the second round was a multiplex PCR. TCRdb re-called the multiplex PCR reads through MiXCR, storing one row per CDR3 protein. Of hundreds of thousands of distinct CDR3 sequences listed, roughly 40% are singletons. About this clonotype: Its target is not known.

Germline V gives CDR1 SGDLS, CDR2 YYNGEE. There are 16 residues in the CDR3. The trim removed 0 bases at V and 2 bases at J, leaving 7 bases unmatched. The sequenced sample consisted of peripheral blood. The J gene is TRBJ2-7, the V gene TRBV9, with 8 bases that match TRBD2. This TCR came from an adult man with Graves' ophthalmopathy. The DNA for the CDR3 is TGTGCCAGCAGCGTAGTGAGCGGGAGTCCCGCCTACGAGCAGTACTTC. It codes for CASSVVSGSPAYEQYF.